The sequence of this TCR beta chain was determined in a study of shared clonotypes between healthy human individuals. Study at large: Donor ages ranged 18 to 49 years: a couple of women, a few men. Regarding the study as a whole: Since donors were few, the genetic and exposure-history diversity represented was limited.

The CDR3 contains 18 residues. In germline, CDR1 is SGDLS, CDR2 YYNGEE. Losses at the gene ends were 2 bases for V and 1 base for J; bases not matched to a gene: 5. Libraries were prepared by immunoSEQ multiplex PCR; TCRdb keeps only in-frame clonotypes and omits some of them. The sample includes around 550,000 clones, 90% to 96% of them seen just once. This clone came up once. The target antigen is unknown. The TCR sequence derives from a woman aged 25-40 years in good health. The sequenced material came from naive CD4+ T cells sorted from blood. As to subset: CD45RA+ positively selected. The chain is built from TRBV9 and TRBJ2-2; 13 bases are shared with TRBD2. CDR3 region: CASSVGLAGEVNTGELFF. CDR3 DNA sequence: TGTGCCAGCAGCGTCGGACTAGCGGGAGAAGTGAACACCGGGGAGCTGTTTTTT.